The T cell receptor beta chain described here comes from a study of cytotoxic CD8 clonotypes in ibrutinib-treated CLL. This clone was seen a handful of times. Trimming removed 8 bases from V and 0 bases from J, with 11 bases in between. Germline-derived CDR1 and CDR2 are SNHLY and FYNNEI. This CDR3 has 14 residues. Produced via immunoSEQ multiplex PCR; TCRdb's table is partial and in-frame only. The table has more than 50,000 clones, 45% to 60% seen once. The chain couples TRBV2 to TRBJ1-5; D not certain. The sequenced sample was PBMCs, obtained after 12 months of ibrutinib treatment. The TCR comes from a human donor with chronic lymphocytic leukemia. In nucleotides, the CDR3 is TGTGCCAGCGCCTCCATGGGTAGCAATCAGCCCCAGCATTTT. Protein sequence: CASASMGSNQPQHF. The full variable domain, with the rest looked up from reference TRBV2 and TRBJ1-5, is EPEVTQTPSHQVTQMGQEVILRCVPISNHLYFYWYRQILGQKVEFLVSFYNNEISEKSEIFDDQFSVERPDGSNFTLKIRSTKLEDSAMYFCASASMGSNQPQHFGDGTRLSIL.